These 25 T cell receptor beta chains were all obtained from the same sample, sequenced in a study of CD8+CD57+ T cells in acquired aplastic anemia. Genomic DNA served as template for TCR beta VDJ and CDR3 profiling. One entry per CDR3 protein results from TCRdb running MiXCR on the reads. The table includes 68,000 or so distinct CDR3 sequences, approximately 54% detected once. The material sequenced was sorted CD4+, CD8+, or CD8+CD57+ T cells (not recorded which) from PBMCs. The receptors come from a human donor in good health, serving as a control.

This clonotype was detected ten times or more. The chain has TRBV6-5 and TRBJ2-6, with D possibly matching TRBD2 (6 bases). V was clipped by 2 bases and J by 2 bases, with 7 bases between them. The germline V gene has CDR1 MNHEY and CDR2 SVGAGI. There are 15 residues in the CDR3. CDR3 in amino acids: CASSYGTPGANVLTF. Written as DNA, the CDR3 is TGTGCCAGCAGTTACGGGACTCCTGGGGCCAACGTCCTGACTTTC.

This clonotype was seen only once. With a much larger clone just one base away, this may be a read error. In nucleotides, the CDR3 is TGTGCCAGCAGTTTATCCGCACTAGCCATCACCGGGAAGCTGTTTTTT. This encodes CASSLSALAITGKLFF. The gene calls are TRBV12-3 or TRBV12-4 and TRBJ2-2, with D possibly being TRBD2 (6 bases). CDR3 length: 16 residues.

V usage is TRBV19 and J usage is TRBJ1-1; 7 bases are shared with TRBD1. The trim removed 3 bases at V and 0 bases at J, leaving 4 bases unmatched. Germline assignment: CDR1 LNHDA and CDR2 SQIVND (reference sequence). This CDR3 is built from 15 residues. CDR3 protein: CASSIPGQMNTEAFF. In DNA, the CDR3 is TGTGCCAGTAGTATTCCGGGACAGATGAACACTGAAGCTTTCTTT.

This clonotype was counted ten times or more. The CDR3 DNA is TGTGCCAGCAGTGAAGGTTCGTCTAGCGGGAGAACCTACAATGAGCAGTTCTTC. It is translated as CASSEGSSSGRTYNEQFF. The chain links TRBV2 to TRBJ2-1, with TRBD2 matching over 10 bases. The CDR3 loop spans 18 amino acids. Germline V CDR1 and CDR2: SNHLY, FYNNEI. The trim removed 1 base at V and 2 bases at J, leaving 8 bases unmatched.

The CDR3 spells CSASGGGDNYGYTF. CDR3 DNA: TGCAGTGCTTCAGGGGGCGGGGACAACTATGGCTACACCTTC. The chain joins TRBV20-1 to TRBJ1-2; 8 nucleotides agree with TRBD1. Trimming cost V 5 bases and J 2 bases; bases outside gene matches: 7. CDR3 length: 14 amino acids. CDR1 is DFQATT, CDR2 SNEGSKA, per germline (reference sequence).

This CDR3 is CAISEDGFYGYTF. CDR3 DNA sequence: TGTGCCATCAGTGAGGACGGGTTCTATGGCTACACCTTC. This chain connects TRBV10-3 to TRBJ1-2; D remains ambiguous. The CDR3 has 13 residues. Trimming took 2 bases from V and 4 from J, leaving 8 bases between them. The germline V gene has CDR1 ENHRY and CDR2 SYGVKD.

The J gene is TRBJ1-6, the V gene TRBV15; 9 nucleotides agree with TRBD1. The CDR3 totals 15 residues. CDR1 is LNHNV, CDR2 YYDKDF, per germline (reference sequence). V trimming: 3 bases; J trimming: 10 bases; junction bases outside the gene matches: 7. The CDR3 region is CATSSGDRAKSPLHF. DNA of the CDR3: TGTGCCACCAGCAGTGGGGACAGGGCCAAATCACCCCTCCACTTT.

The V and J genes are TRBV18 and TRBJ2-5; 9 bases are shared with TRBD1. The CDR3 runs to 15 residues. Germline V gives CDR1 KGHSH, CDR2 LQKENI. Losses at the gene ends were 2 bases for V and 2 bases for J; bases not matched to a gene: 3. CDR3 amino acids: CASSPETGGQETQYF. DNA for the CDR3: TGTGCCAGCTCACCAGAGACAGGGGGACAAGAGACCCAGTACTTC.

This clonotype has ten or more counts. The chain couples TRBV19 to TRBJ1-1, with D unclear. Trimming shortened V by 7 bases and J by 0 bases, and 21 bases separated the two germline ends. The CDR3 has 17 residues. Per the germline V gene, CDR1 is LNHDA and CDR2 is SQIVND (reference sequence). In DNA form, the CDR3 reads TGTGCCAGTACCACGTGGACCCGGGCCGGGATGAACACTGAAGCTTTCTTT. Residues: CASTTWTRAGMNTEAFF.

This chain uses TRBV7-9 with TRBJ1-2; no firm D call. The CDR3 runs to 13 residues. V gave up 1 base and J gave up 3 bases, with 6 bases separating them. CDR1 is SEHNR and CDR2 is FQNEAQ in the germline V gene (reference sequence). In DNA form, the CDR3 reads TGTGCCAGCAGCTTAGGCCAGCACTATGGCTACACCTTC. The encoded protein is CASSLGQHYGYTF. The whole variable domain, filled in from reference TRBV7-9 and TRBJ1-2, reads DTGVSQNPRHKITKRGQNVTFRCDPISEHNRLYWYRQTLGQGPEFLTYFQNEAQLEKSRLLSDRFSAERPKGSFSTLEIQRTEQGDSAMYLCASSLGQHYGYTFGSGTRLTVV.

This clonotype was seen many times. The chain employs TRBV12-3 or TRBV12-4 and TRBJ2-5, with D uncertain. This CDR3 spans 12 amino acids. V was trimmed by 2 bases and J by 3 bases, leaving 4 bases between them. CDR3 amino acids: CASSLSEETQYF. In nucleotides, the CDR3 is TGTGCCAGCAGTTTATCCGAAGAGACCCAGTACTTC.

This clonotype was seen ten or more times. The rearrangement uses TRBV2 and TRBJ2-1; 10 positions agree with TRBD2. The V segment lost 3 bases and the J segment 5 bases; nucleotides outside the gene matches: 4. The germline CDR1 and CDR2 sequences are SNHLY and FYNNEI. CDR3 length: 15 amino acids. CDR3 nucleotides: TGTGCCAGCAGTGAGCTAGCGGGAGCCCACAATGAGCAGTTCTTC. Translating gives CASSELAGAHNEQFF.

This clonotype was counted only a few times. J is TRBJ2-7 and V is TRBV29-1, with unresolved D. CDR1 is SQVTM, CDR2 ANQGSEA, per germline. Deletions cut 3 bases from V and 0 bases from J, with 9 bases between. The CDR3 has 13 residues. The DNA for the CDR3 is TGCAGCGTTGAGAGGTTAAGCTCCTACGAGCAGTACTTC. Protein: CSVERLSSYEQYF.

The count of this clonotype is one. This sequence joins TRBV20-1 and TRBJ1-6; TRBD1 agrees at 10 bases. The CDR3 loop spans 14 amino acids. V lost 1 base to trimming and J lost 7 bases; unmatched junction nucleotides: 1. Germline CDR1 DFQATT, CDR2 SNEGSKA (reference sequence). CDR3: CSARAGQGNSPLHF. The CDR3 DNA reads TGCAGTGCTAGAGCGGGACAGGGGAATTCACCCCTCCACTTT.

Ten or more counts support this clonotype. This chain links TRBV7-9 with TRBJ1-1; D gene unclear. Between the trimmed V and J ends, which lost 1 base and 1 base, there was a span of 7 bases. The CDR3 covers 14 residues. The germline V gene has CDR1 SEHNR and CDR2 FQNEAQ (reference sequence). The CDR3 DNA follows: TGTGCCAGCAGCTTAGATGGGTGGAACACTGAAGCTTTCTTT. Its translation: CASSLDGWNTEAFF.

V and J are TRBV29-1 and TRBJ1-1; D is uncertain. V was pared by 2 bases and J by 0 bases, with 4 bases between. Germline lookup yields CDR1 SQVTM and CDR2 ANQGSEA. This CDR3 spans 12 amino acids. CDR3 sequence: CSVEYLNTEAFF. In DNA form, the CDR3 reads TGCAGCGTTGAATATTTGAACACTGAAGCTTTCTTT.

The table lists this clonotype with a few counts. This sequence may be a read error, since a much larger clone differs from it by one base. The genes are TRBV30 and TRBJ1-6, with 8 positions matching TRBD1. Germline V gives CDR1 GTSNPN, CDR2 SVGIG (reference sequence). The CDR3 extends over 14 amino acids. The DNA for the CDR3 is TGTCCCTGGAGTGACCAGGGGGCTAGTTCACCCCTCCACTTT. It yields the protein CPWSDQGASSPLHF.

Sample share makes this clonotype medium-sized. The chain carries TRBV20-1 and TRBJ2-7; D is possibly TRBD2 (5 bases). Germline V gene lookup returns CDR1 DFQATT and CDR2 SNEGSKA (reference sequence). The CDR3 runs 12 residues. The V end lost 6 bases, the J end lost 3 bases, and 12 bases lay between the germline ends. CDR3 sequence (DNA): TGCAGTGCCGCACGGGAAGTCTACGAGCAGTACTTC. Its protein is CSAAREVYEQYF.

The chain combines TRBV10-3 with TRBJ2-3, with TRBD2 matching 7 bases. J was trimmed by 1 base and V by 2 bases; bases with no gene match: 3. CDR1 and CDR2 (germline): ENHRY, SYGVKD. The CDR3 covers 15 residues. CDR3 nucleotide sequence: TGTGCCATCAGTGAGGCTAGCGGCCGCACAGATACGCAGTATTTT. This sequence encodes CAISEASGRTDTQYF.

To note about this clonotype: This may be a read error: a much more frequent sequence differs by one nucleotide. The gene calls are TRBV5-4 and TRBJ2-1, with 10 bases aligning to TRBD2. CDR3 length equals 15 residues. Germline CDR1 SGHNT, CDR2 YYREEE (reference sequence). CDR3 nucleotide sequence: TGTGCCAGCAGCTCGAGCGGGGGGGCAGGCAATGCGCAGTTCTTC. Its translation: CASSSSGGAGNAQFF.

This clonotype was observed at least ten times. The chain joins TRBV6-1 to TRBJ2-3, with TRBD1 as a possible D gene (6 bases). The CDR3 runs to 15 residues. Trimming left V 7 bases short and J 1 base short, with 15 bases between. Germline CDR1 reads MNHNS; CDR2 reads SASEGT. The CDR3 is CASTKQGSGTDTQYF. The CDR3, as DNA: TGTGCCAGCACCAAACAGGGCTCCGGCACAGATACGCAGTATTTT.

The V and J genes are TRBV24-1 and TRBJ2-7; D is possibly TRBD1 (6 bases). This CDR3 contains 14 residues. The V end lost 0 bases, the J end lost 6 bases, and 11 bases lay between the germline ends. Germline-derived CDR1 and CDR2 are KGHDR and SFDVKD. The CDR3 DNA follows: TGTGCCACCAGTGATTTGGCGACAGGAGGCGAGCAGTACTTC. Translating it yields CATSDLATGGEQYF.

The chain joins TRBV7-6 to TRBJ2-5; D gene ambiguous. CDR1 is SGHVS and CDR2 is FNYEAQ in the germline V gene. The V end lost 4 bases, the J end lost 1 base, and 13 bases lay between the germline ends. The CDR3 is 15 amino acids. CDR3 sequence reads: CASSSLGSPQETQYF. CDR3 DNA: TGTGCCAGCAGCTCCCTTGGTAGCCCCCAAGAGACCCAGTACTTC.

This clonotype was recorded many times. V is TRBV6-5 and J is TRBJ2-3; perhaps TRBD2 as D (5 bases). V dropped 2 bases and J dropped 5 bases, with 14 bases sitting between them. The CDR3 length is 15 residues. Germline lookup yields CDR1 MNHEY and CDR2 SVGAGI. CDR3 region: CASSYIGGLRDTQYF. The CDR3 DNA reads as TGTGCCAGCAGTTACATCGGCGGGTTAAGAGATACGCAGTATTTT.

This clonotype was observed many times. The chain joins TRBV4-1 to TRBJ1-2; D remains ambiguous. The germline V gene encodes CDR1 MGHRA and CDR2 YSYEKL. The ends were cut back, 0 bases at V and 5 bases at J, with 10 bases in the middle. The CDR3 sequence is 14 residues long. The CDR3 here is CASSQDAGGYGYTF. The CDR3 region has the DNA TGCGCCAGCAGCCAAGATGCAGGTGGTTATGGCTACACCTTC.